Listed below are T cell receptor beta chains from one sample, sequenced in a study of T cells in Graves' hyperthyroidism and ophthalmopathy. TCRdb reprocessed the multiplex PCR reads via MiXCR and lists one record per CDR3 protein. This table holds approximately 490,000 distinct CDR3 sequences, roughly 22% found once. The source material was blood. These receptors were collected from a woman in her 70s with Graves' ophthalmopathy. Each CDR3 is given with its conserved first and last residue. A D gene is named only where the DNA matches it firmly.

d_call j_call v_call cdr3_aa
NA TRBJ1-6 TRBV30 CAFDGLYNSPLHF
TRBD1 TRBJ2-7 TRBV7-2 CASSFQGAREQYF
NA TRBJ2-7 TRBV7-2 CASSWRAGAEVSSRGEQYF
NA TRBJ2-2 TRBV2 CASRIGPTGELFF
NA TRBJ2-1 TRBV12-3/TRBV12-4 CASSHPGLFNEQFF
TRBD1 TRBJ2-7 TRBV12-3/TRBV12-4 CASSQRPGQGDEQYF
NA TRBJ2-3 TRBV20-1 CSAKRTNTDTQYF
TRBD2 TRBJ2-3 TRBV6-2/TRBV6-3 CASTGSGRVDTQYF
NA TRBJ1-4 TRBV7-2 CASSRTFFEKLFF
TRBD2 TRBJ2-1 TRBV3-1 CASSQGLAGGGGYNEQFF
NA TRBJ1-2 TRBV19 CASSMGRDLYGYTF
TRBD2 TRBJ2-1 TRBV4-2 CASSQDRSGRGNNEQFF
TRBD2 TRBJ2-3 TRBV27 CASSLIGGSPTDTQYF
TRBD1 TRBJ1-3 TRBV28 CASSFPGQVSGNTIYF
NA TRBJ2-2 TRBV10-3 CAISEENTGELFF
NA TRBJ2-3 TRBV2 CASTRGTLTDTQYF
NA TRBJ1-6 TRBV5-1 CASSVNGDSPLHF
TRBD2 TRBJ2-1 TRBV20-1 CSARDLASGMAHEQFF
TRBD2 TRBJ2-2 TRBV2 CASRSGVNTGELFF
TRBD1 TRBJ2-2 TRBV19 CASSIGTGNTGELFF
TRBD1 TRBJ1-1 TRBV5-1 CASSLMTGGMGSTEAFF
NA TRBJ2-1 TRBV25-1 CASSELLAASEQFF
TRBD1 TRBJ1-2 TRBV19 CASRNPGQGSYTF
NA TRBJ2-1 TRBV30 CAWADSSYNEQFF
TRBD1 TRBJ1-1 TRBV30 CASKNRGLETEAFF
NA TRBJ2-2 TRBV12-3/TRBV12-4 CASSPPLGRLNTGELFF
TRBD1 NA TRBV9 CASSVGTGLGYEQFF
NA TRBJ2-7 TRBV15 CATSRDFGVYEQYF
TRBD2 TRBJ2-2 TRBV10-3 CAIRTSGSSGELFF
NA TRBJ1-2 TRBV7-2 CASRGSNYGYTF
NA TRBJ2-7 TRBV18 CASSSSGIEQYF
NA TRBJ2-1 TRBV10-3 CATQGYGYNEQFF
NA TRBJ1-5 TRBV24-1 CATSDARQSNQPQHF
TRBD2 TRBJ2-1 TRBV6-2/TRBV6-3 CASSYGLADYNEQFF
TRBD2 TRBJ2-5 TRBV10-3 CAISYGLAGGSFGVAQYF
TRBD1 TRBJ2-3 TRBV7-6 CASSFGAGGITDTQYF
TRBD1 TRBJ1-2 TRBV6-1 CASSEPGTGGPSYGYTF
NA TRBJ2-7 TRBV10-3 CAISEGDRSSYEQYF
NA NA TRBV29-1 CSVVRGAYEQFF
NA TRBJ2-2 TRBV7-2 CASSLKGGWTGELFF
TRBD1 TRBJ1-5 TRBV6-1 CASTRDRGGQPQHF
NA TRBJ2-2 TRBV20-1 CSASRTSNTGELFF
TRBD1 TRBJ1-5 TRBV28 CASRSAGGGDQPQHF
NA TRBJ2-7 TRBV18 CASSPRAGISYEQYF
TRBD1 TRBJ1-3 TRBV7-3 CASSRPGQGPGNTIYF
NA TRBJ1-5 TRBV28 CASGTNQPQHF
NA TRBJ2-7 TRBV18 CASSPKESYEQYF
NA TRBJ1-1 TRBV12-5 CASGLVPLLGAFF
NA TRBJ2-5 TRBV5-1 CASSPFRGKETQYF
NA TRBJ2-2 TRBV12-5 CASGLPTANTGELFF
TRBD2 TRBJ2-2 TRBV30 CAWSSTRLAGGRTGELFF
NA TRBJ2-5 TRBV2 CASSEALPEGRETQYF
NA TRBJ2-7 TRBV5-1 CASSLGTADYEQYF
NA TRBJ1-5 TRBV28 CASRPGGGRQPQHF